This T cell receptor (beta chain) comes out of a study of blood T cell repertoires in COVID-19. Study in general: PBMCs, B-cell-depleted T cells, or T cells provided the cDNA or gDNA that made up the material.

As handled by the study authors: Reference gene primer amplification gave nucleated cell count estimates. Clones were sequenced by immunoSEQ multiplex PCR, and TCRdb holds only the in-frame ones, with some missing. V, J and clone size are taken as reported in that table, and D and trimming were inferred from the DNA itself. The sample has fewer than 350,000 clones, roughly 90% seen once; the top ten hold approximately 2.7%. Germline values: CDR1 SGHDN, CDR2 FVKESK. The V and J ends lost 4 bases and 4 bases, in that order; junction bases with no gene match: 1. The CDR3 spans 13 residues. The sequence came from a man aged 40-49 years who had been exposed to COVID-19. J is TRBJ2-5 and V is TRBV14; 9 bases line up with TRBD2. Input material: PBMCs or T cells enriched from blood (not recorded which). The CDR3 DNA reads TGTGCCAGCAGCCGCGGGAGGGGAGAGACCCAGTACTTC. Translated, it gives CASSRGRGETQYF.